The entry below describes one TCR beta chain. Its antigen is still unknown. This sample was included in a study of CD8+CD57+ T cells in acquired aplastic anemia. Study information: Sorted cells (CD4+ and CD8+) yielded DNA amounts that averaged approximately 3.1 ug.

Genomic DNA, serving as template, underwent TCR beta VDJ and CDR3 profiling. TCRdb reprocessed the reads with MiXCR, giving one entry per CDR3 protein. The table has about 190,000 distinct CDR3 sequences, about three fifths seen once; the top ten hold around 46%. The study, taken as a whole, reports: Common to patients and controls were twenty-nine CD8+ CDR3 sequences. Between the patient and control groups, CD8+ Simpson's diversity did not differ significantly.

Germline CDR1 DFQATT, CDR2 SNEGSKA (reference sequence). The CDR3 totals 11 residues. With 6 bases removed from V and 4 bases from J, the gap between germline ends came to 7 bases. The sequencing sample was made of sorted CD4+, CD8+, or CD8+CD57+ T cells (not recorded which) from PBMCs. The chain recombines TRBV20-1 with TRBJ2-1; D gene unclear. The origin of this receptor is a human donor with severe aplastic anemia or a healthy control (not recorded which). The CDR3 loop reads CSAPWYNEQFF. CDR3 in DNA: TGCAGTGCCCCGTGGTACAATGAGCAGTTCTTC.